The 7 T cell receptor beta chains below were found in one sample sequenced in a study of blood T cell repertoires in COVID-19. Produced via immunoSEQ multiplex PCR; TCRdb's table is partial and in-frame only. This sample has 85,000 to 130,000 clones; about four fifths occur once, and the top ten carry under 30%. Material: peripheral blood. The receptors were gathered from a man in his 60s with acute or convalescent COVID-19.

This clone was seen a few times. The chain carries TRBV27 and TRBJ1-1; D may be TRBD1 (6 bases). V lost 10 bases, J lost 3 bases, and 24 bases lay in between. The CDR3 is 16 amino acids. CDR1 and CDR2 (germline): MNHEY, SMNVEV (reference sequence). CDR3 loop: CATRTLTWGPHTEAFF. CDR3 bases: TGTGCCACCAGAACCCTCACCTGGGGGCCACACACTGAAGCTTTCTTT.

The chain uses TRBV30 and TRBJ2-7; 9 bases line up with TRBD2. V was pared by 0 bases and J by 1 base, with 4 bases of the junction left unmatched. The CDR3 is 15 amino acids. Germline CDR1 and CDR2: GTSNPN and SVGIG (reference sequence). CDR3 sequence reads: CAWSVAGGPSYEQYV. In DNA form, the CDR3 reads TGTGCCTGGAGTGTGGCGGGAGGGCCATCCTACGAGCAGTACGTC.

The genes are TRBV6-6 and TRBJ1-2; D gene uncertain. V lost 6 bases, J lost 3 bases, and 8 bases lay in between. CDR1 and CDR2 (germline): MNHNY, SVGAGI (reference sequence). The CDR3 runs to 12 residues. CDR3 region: CASSRRDYGYTF. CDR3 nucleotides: TGTGCCAGCAGCCGCCGGGACTATGGCTACACCTTC.

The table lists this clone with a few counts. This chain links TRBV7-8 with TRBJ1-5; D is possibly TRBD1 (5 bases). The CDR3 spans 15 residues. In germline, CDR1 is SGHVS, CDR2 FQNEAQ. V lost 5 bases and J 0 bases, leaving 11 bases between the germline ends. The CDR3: CASSAGRYSNQPQHF. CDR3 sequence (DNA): TGTGCCAGCAGCGCGGGACGGTATAGCAATCAGCCCCAGCATTTT.

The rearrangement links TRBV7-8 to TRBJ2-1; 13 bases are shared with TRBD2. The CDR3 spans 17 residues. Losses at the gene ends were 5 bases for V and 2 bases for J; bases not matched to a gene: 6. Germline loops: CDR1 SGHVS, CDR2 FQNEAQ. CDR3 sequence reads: CASSRRTSGRTYNEQFF. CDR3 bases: TGTGCCAGCAGCAGACGGACTAGCGGGAGAACCTACAATGAGCAGTTCTTC.

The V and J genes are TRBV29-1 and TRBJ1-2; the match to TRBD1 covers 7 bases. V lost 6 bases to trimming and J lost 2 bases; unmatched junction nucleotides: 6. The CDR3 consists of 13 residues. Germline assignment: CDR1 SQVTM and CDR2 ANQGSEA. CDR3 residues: CSVHRGQNYGYTF. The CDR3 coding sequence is TGCAGCGTCCACCGGGGACAGAACTATGGCTACACCTTC.

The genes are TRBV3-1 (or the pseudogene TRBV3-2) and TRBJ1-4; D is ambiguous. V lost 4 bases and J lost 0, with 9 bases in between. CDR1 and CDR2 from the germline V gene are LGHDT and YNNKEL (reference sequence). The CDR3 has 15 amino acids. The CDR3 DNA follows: TGTGCCAGCAGCCCTACTCTAGCAACTAATGAAAAACTGTTTTTT. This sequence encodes CASSPTLATNEKLFF.